The source of this TCR beta chain is a study of persistence of HIV-infected CD4 T cells. Study findings and constraints: Within sorted populations, more oligoclonal TCRs accompanied more oligoclonal proviruses. The rare CMV-responding cells with HIV-1 proviruses were not separately TCR-sequenced. TCRbeta richness was lower in CMV- and Gag-responding cells than in anti-CD3/anti-CD28-responding cells.

Sequencing used immunoSEQ version 4 in survey mode. Clones were read by immunoSEQ multiplex PCR, and TCRdb kept only the in-frame ones, dropping some. The profile covers approximately 65,000 clones, with 70% to 75% appearing a single time and over 1.5% taken by the ten largest. This clone was detected a few times. Its target is not known. Germline V lookup: CDR1 LGHNA, CDR2 YNFKEQ. There are 15 residues in the CDR3. Trimming took off 0 bases at V and 3 bases at J, with 10 bases between the two ends. An overlapping HIV-1 Gag peptide pool stimulated these cells at 0.85 to 1 ug/peptide/mL. CD40L-negative CD69-negative CD45RO-high memory CD4+ T cells were sorted as populations depleted of antigen-responding cells. PBMCs were depleted of CD8+ T cells before stimulation.

The clonotype comes from an adult man with HIV who was CMV-seropositive. The V call is TRBV4-2, the J call TRBJ2-3, with a weak D call TRBD1 (6 bases). The sequenced sample was CD4+ T cells sorted from PBMCs after approximately 19-hour stimulation, obtained from a patient who received antiretroviral therapy. This chain's CDR3 is CASSQDNQGTDTQYF. DNA for the CDR3: TGTGCCAGCAGCCAAGATAATCAGGGGACAGATACGCAGTATTTT.